These 20 T cell receptor beta chains originate from one sample sequenced in a study of OX40 agonist ivuxolimab in advanced cancers. Generated by immunoSEQ multiplex PCR, the TCRdb table keeps only in-frame clones and is missing some. The data show 80,000 or so clones, around 87% seen once. This material consisted of CD4+ or CD8+ T cells sorted from blood, taken in a trial of the OX40 agonist ivuxolimab. These TCRs come from an adult with an advanced solid tumor such as melanoma, head and neck, liver or kidney cancer.

The chain links TRBV19 to TRBJ2-6; 10 bases agree with TRBD1. The CDR3 is 16 amino acids. The V gene end was trimmed by 8 bases and the J gene end by 4 bases; junction bases not matched to a gene: 8. Germline CDR1 LNHDA, CDR2 SQIVND (reference sequence). This chain's CDR3 is CASQGQGLSGANVLTF. As DNA, the CDR3 is TGTGCCAGTCAGGGACAGGGGCTTAGCGGGGCCAACGTCCTGACTTTC.

The J gene is TRBJ2-5, the V gene TRBV6-1, with 10 bases identical to TRBD2. Losses at the gene ends were 6 bases for V and 1 base for J; bases not matched to a gene: 5. In germline, CDR1 is MNHNS, CDR2 SASEGT. The CDR3 is made up of 15 amino acids. CDR3 sequence reads: CASRPSGGVQETQYF. The CDR3 DNA reads TGTGCCAGCAGGCCCAGCGGGGGGGTCCAAGAGACCCAGTACTTC.

This chain links TRBV4-1 with TRBJ2-3; 9 bases match TRBD2. Germline values: CDR1 MGHRA, CDR2 YSYEKL. J was trimmed by 0 bases and V by 0 bases; bases with no gene match: 7. CDR3 size: 18 residues. The CDR3 sequence: CASSQDRNSGRSTDTQYF. DNA for the CDR3: TGCGCCAGCAGCCAAGATCGAAATAGCGGGAGAAGCACAGATACGCAGTATTTT.

The chain joins TRBV10-2 to TRBJ1-3, with D maybe TRBD1 (6 bases). The V gene's germline CDR1 is WSHSY and CDR2 SAAADI. V was clipped by 6 bases and J by 4 bases, with 10 bases between them. This CDR3 region has 13 residues. CDR3 in DNA: TGCGCCAGCAGACAGGGTGGCGGAAACACCATATATTTT. Its translation is CASRQGGGNTIYF.

This clone was found once. This chain uses TRBV19 with TRBJ1-5; D might be TRBD1 (6 bases). The CDR3 loop spans 13 amino acids. Trimming took off 5 bases at V and 5 bases at J, with 10 bases between the two ends. The germline gives CDR1 LNHDA, CDR2 SQIVND (reference sequence). The DNA for the CDR3 is TGTGCCAGTAGTTCACAGGGCTATCAGCCCCAGCATTTT. Encoded protein: CASSSQGYQPQHF.

The chain joins TRBV5-4 to TRBJ1-1; D unresolved. This CDR3 is 16 amino acids long. Germline CDR1 and CDR2: SGHNT and YYREEE (reference sequence). V lost 4 bases and J 1 base, leaving 17 bases between the germline ends. CDR3 sequence: CASSPQAGRANTEAFF. For the CDR3, the DNA is TGTGCCAGCAGCCCCCAGGCAGGACGGGCGAACACTGAAGCTTTCTTT.

The chain recombines TRBV28 with TRBJ1-1; no clear D gene. With 10 bases removed from V and 1 base from J, the gap between germline ends came to 13 bases. Germline assignment: CDR1 MDHEN and CDR2 SYDVKM. The length of the CDR3 is 13 residues. CDR3 DNA: TGTGCCATCGAAGCGACGGCGAACACTGAAGCTTTCTTT. Translation: CAIEATANTEAFF.

The chain uses TRBV6-1 and TRBJ2-3; the D gene is possibly TRBD1 (6 bases). The V end was cut by 6 bases, the J end by 0 bases, with 13 bases between. This CDR3 region has 15 residues. Germline V lookup: CDR1 MNHNS, CDR2 SASEGT. The CDR3: CASRQDRRSTDTQYF. Written as DNA, the CDR3 is TGTGCCAGCAGACAAGACAGGCGAAGCACAGATACGCAGTATTTT.

The chain couples TRBV15 to TRBJ1-1; D is possibly TRBD1 (5 bases). Trimming removed 4 bases from V and 10 bases from J, with 10 bases in between. The CDR3 sequence is 11 residues long. Germline CDR1 is LNHNV and CDR2 is YYDKDF (reference sequence). The CDR3 region is CATSKGPRAFF. CDR3 DNA sequence: TGTGCCACCAGCAAGGGGCCTCGAGCTTTCTTT. Full variable domain (rest looked up from reference TRBV15 and TRBJ1-1): DAMVIQNPRYQVTQFGKPVTLSCSQTLNHNVMYWYQQKSSQAPKLLFHYYDKDFNNEADTPDNFQSRRPNTSFCFLDIRSPGLGDTAMYLCATSKGPRAFFGQGTRLTVV.

This rearrangement joins TRBV7-7 to TRBJ2-2; D gene uncertain. CDR1 is SSHAT, CDR2 FNYEAQ, per germline (reference sequence). The CDR3 is 13 residues long. Between the trimmed V and J ends, which lost 1 base and 1 base, there was a span of 1 base. The CDR3 bases are TGTGCCAGCAGCTTAGGGAACACCGGGGAGCTGTTTTTT. Encoded protein: CASSLGNTGELFF.

This chain connects TRBV9 to TRBJ2-2; 7 bases are a match to TRBD2. The CDR3 runs 14 residues. The germline V gene encodes CDR1 SGDLS and CDR2 YYNGEE. V shed 0 bases and J 6 bases; nucleotides not matched to a gene: 2. CDR3 nucleotide sequence: TGTGCCAGCAGCGTAGGGAGCGGGGCCGGGGAGCTGTTTTTT. This encodes CASSVGSGAGELFF.

The rearrangement uses TRBV18 and TRBJ1-2; D uncertain. V lost 3 bases and J lost 7, with 9 bases in between. From germline, CDR1 is KGHSH and CDR2 LQKENI. The CDR3 has 12 amino acids. For the CDR3, the DNA is TGTGCCAGCTCACCGCCCACTGGTGGCTACACCTTC. It translates to CASSPPTGGYTF.

J is TRBJ2-7 and V is TRBV11-2, with 8 bases aligning to TRBD1. The V gene end was trimmed by 1 base and the J gene end by 3 bases; junction bases not matched to a gene: 14. The germline V gene has CDR1 SGHAT and CDR2 FQNNGV. CDR3 size: 18 residues. DNA for the CDR3: TGTGCCAGCAGCTTAGTGGCTGGGTTCGGGACAGGACGCTACGAGCAGTACTTC. It specifies CASSLVAGFGTGRYEQYF.

The chain uses TRBV6-4 and TRBJ2-2; 12 bases agree with TRBD2. The CDR3 is made up of 14 amino acids. After removal of 9 bases from V and 3 bases from J, the junction contained 2 bases not matched to a gene. Germline V gene data show CDR1 as MRHNA and CDR2 as SNTAGT. CDR3 amino acids: CARGTSGYTGELFF. The CDR3 nucleotides read TGTGCCAGGGGGACTAGCGGGTACACCGGGGAGCTGTTTTTT.

J is TRBJ1-4 and V is TRBV27; the D is unclear. This CDR3 comprises 13 residues. V was cut by 4 bases and J by 7 bases, with 10 bases left in between. Per the germline V gene, CDR1 is MNHEY and CDR2 is SMNVEV (reference sequence). The CDR3 is CASSYREGEKLFF. DNA of the CDR3: TGTGCCAGCAGTTACCGGGAGGGTGAAAAACTGTTTTTT.

This clone was counted a few times. The chain recombines TRBV7-2 with TRBJ1-1, with 9 nucleotides matching TRBD1. Trimming at V came to 3 bases and at J to 7 bases, leaving 9 bases not matched to a gene. Germline V lookup: CDR1 SGHTA, CDR2 FQGNSA. The CDR3 has 15 residues. The CDR3 DNA reads TGTGCCAGCAGCTTCCTTAGGACAGGGGTGTTTGAAGCTTTCTTT. It specifies CASSFLRTGVFEAFF.

The chain combines TRBV29-1 with TRBJ2-2; no clear D gene. The CDR3 extends over 17 amino acids. The V end was cut by 4 bases, the J end by 0 bases, with 18 bases between. CDR1 SQVTM and CDR2 ANQGSEA come from the germline V gene. CDR3 region: CSVAHLGWLTNTGELFF. As DNA, the CDR3 is TGCAGCGTTGCCCACCTCGGCTGGTTAACGAACACCGGGGAGCTGTTTTTT.

V gene TRBV4-3 combines with J gene TRBJ2-3; tentative D call: TRBD1 (5 bases). Germline-derived CDR1 and CDR2 are LGHNA and YSLEER. The CDR3 is made up of 17 amino acids. V was pared by 1 base and J by 0 bases, with 14 bases between. This chain's CDR3 is CASSQGFRQGSTDTQYF. The CDR3 nucleotides read TGCGCCAGCAGCCAAGGTTTTAGGCAGGGCAGCACAGATACGCAGTATTTT.

The chain has TRBV5-1 and TRBJ1-4, with TRBD1 matching over 8 bases. This CDR3 comprises 13 residues. The V segment lost 0 bases and the J segment 11 bases; nucleotides outside the gene matches: 3. CDR1 is SGHRS and CDR2 is YFSETQ in the germline V gene. DNA for the CDR3: TGCGCCAGCAGCTTGGGGACAGGGAGGAAACTGTTTTTT. Translated, it gives CASSLGTGRKLFF.

V and J are TRBV7-2 and TRBJ2-7; the D gene is possibly TRBD2 (5 bases). Trimming removed 6 bases at V and 9 bases at J, with 15 bases between. In germline, CDR1 is SGHTA, CDR2 FQGNSA. The CDR3 has 12 amino acids. The CDR3 coding sequence is TGTGCCAGCAGTCAAGAGGTTGCGGGGCAGTACTTC. Protein product: CASSQEVAGQYF. The variable domain in full, completed from reference TRBV7-2 and TRBJ2-7, reads GAGVSQSPSNKVTEKGKDVELRCDPISGHTALYWYRQSLGQGLEFLIYFQGNSAPDKSGLPSDRFSAERTGGSVSTLTIQRTQQEDSAVYLCASSQEVAGQYFGPGTRLTVT.